This T cell receptor (beta chain) was sequenced for a study of cytomegalovirus exposure and HLA in healthy donors. Study-level points and caveats: A later examination showed that TCR association rates differed by HLA locus, with DRB1 most and HLA-C fewest. In a later analysis, HLA-associated TCR beta chains were more clonally expanded than equally common others.

With regard to this clone: Its antigen is currently unknown.

Primers: 60 Vbeta forward and 13 Jbeta reverse. Measured with immunoSEQ multiplex PCR; TCRdb has only the in-frame clones, and not every one. The sample has under 150,000 clones; more than 75% are singletons. The V gene's germline CDR1 is SGHTA and CDR2 FQGNSA. V trimming: 5 bases; J trimming: 8 bases; junction bases outside the gene matches: 6. This CDR3 region has 14 residues. The specimen sequenced was PBMCs. This clonotype was sampled from a male donor in good health and CMV-seronegative. The V gene is TRBV7-2, the J gene TRBJ1-4, with 9 bases fitting TRBD1. The CDR3 sequence is CASSARTGAEKLFF. CDR3 DNA sequence: TGTGCCAGCAGCGCACGGACAGGGGCCGAAAAACTGTTTTTT.